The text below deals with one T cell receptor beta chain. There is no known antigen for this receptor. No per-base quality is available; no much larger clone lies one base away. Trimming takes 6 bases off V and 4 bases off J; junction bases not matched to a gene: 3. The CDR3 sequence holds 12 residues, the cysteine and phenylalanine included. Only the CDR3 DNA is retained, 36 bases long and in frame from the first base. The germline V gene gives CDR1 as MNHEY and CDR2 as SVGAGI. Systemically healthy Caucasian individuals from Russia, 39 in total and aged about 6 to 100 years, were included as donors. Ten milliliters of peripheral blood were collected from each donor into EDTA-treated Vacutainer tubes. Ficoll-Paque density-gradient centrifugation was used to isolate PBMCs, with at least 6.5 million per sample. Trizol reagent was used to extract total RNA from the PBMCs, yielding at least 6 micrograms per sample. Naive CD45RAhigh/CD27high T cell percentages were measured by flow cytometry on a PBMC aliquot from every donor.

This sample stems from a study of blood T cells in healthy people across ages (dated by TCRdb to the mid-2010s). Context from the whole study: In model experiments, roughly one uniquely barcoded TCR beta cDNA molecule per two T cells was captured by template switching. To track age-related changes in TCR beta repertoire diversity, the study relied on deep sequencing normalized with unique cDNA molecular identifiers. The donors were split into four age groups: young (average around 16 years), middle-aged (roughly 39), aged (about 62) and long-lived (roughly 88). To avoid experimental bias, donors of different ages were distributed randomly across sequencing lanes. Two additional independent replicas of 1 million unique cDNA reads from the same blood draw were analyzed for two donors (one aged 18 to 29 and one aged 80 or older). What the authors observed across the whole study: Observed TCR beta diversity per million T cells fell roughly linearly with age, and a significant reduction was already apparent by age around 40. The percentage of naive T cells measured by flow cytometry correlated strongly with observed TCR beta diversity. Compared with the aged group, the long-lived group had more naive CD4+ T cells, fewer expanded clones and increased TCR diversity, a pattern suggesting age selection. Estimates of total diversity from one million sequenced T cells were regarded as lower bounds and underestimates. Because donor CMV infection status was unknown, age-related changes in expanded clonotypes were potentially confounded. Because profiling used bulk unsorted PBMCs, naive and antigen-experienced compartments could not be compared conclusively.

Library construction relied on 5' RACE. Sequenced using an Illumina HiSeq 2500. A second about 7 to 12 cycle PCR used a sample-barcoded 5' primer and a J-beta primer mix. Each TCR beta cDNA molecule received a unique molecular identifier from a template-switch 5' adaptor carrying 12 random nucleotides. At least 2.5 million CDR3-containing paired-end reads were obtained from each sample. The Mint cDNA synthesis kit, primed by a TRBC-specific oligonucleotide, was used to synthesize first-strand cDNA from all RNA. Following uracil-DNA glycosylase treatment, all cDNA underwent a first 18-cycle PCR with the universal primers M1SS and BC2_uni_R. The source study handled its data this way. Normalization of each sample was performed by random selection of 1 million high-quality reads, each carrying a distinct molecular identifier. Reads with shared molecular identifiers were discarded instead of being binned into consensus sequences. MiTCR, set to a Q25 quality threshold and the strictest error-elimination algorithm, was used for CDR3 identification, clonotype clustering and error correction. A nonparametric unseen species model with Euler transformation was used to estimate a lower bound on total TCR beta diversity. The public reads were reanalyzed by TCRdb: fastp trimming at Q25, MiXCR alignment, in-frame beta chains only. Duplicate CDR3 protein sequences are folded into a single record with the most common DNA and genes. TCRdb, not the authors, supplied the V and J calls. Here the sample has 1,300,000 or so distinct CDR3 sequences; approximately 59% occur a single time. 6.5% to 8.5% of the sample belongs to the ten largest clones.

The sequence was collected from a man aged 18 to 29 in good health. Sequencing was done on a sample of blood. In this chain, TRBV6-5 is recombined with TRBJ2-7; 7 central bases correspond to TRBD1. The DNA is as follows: TGTGCCAGCAGGTCACAGGGGTACGAGCAGTACTTC. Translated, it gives CASRSQGYEQYF.